These 15 T cell receptor beta chains were all obtained from the same sample, sequenced in a study of CD8+ T cells in alopecia areata. This sample's treatment: oral pan-JAK inhibitor, 5-10 mg twice daily. It was cDNA, reverse transcribed from extracted RNA, that served as the sequencing template. Measured with immunoSEQ multiplex PCR; TCRdb has only the in-frame clones, and not every one. The sample lists 110,000 or so clones; 58% were seen once. The sequencing used CD8+ T cells sorted from blood, collected at week 4, from a patient treated with tofacitinib. Receptors were obtained from a human donor with alopecia areata.

The chain employs TRBV30 and TRBJ2-4, with D uncertain. The germline gives CDR1 GTSNPN, CDR2 SVGIG (reference sequence). Trimming removed 0 bases at V and 1 base at J, with 7 bases between. This CDR3 contains 14 residues. The CDR3 DNA reads as TGTGCCTGGAGTGTCGGAAACGCCAAAAACATTCAGTACTTC. Its translation: CAWSVGNAKNIQYF. The full variable domain, rest sourced from reference TRBV30 and TRBJ2-4, is SQTIHQWPATLVQPVGSPLSLECTVEGTSNPNLYWYRQAAGRGLQLLFYSVGIGQISSEVPQNLSASRPQDRQFILSSKKLLLSDSGFYLCAWSVGNAKNIQYFGAGTRLSVL.

This clone was observed a handful of times. The chain couples TRBV7-9 to TRBJ1-6, with TRBD1 identical over 7 bases. The length of the CDR3 is 15 residues. Germline V CDR1 and CDR2: SEHNR, FQNEAQ (reference sequence). V lost 3 bases to trimming and J lost 10 bases; unmatched junction nucleotides: 9. The CDR3 DNA reads as TGTGCCAGCAGCTTCGTTACAGGGGAGGTCTCACCCCTCCACTTT. It is translated as CASSFVTGEVSPLHF.

This rearrangement joins TRBV30 to TRBJ2-1; D not resolved. V lost 0 bases to trimming and J lost 15 bases, with 18 bases between them. Germline V gene lookup returns CDR1 GTSNPN and CDR2 SVGIG (reference sequence). The CDR3 length is 13 residues. CDR3 DNA: TGTGCCTGGAGTGTACTCGGGCCCGATCAAGTGTTCTTC. Its translation is CAWSVLGPDQVFF.

With respect to this clone: A read error may produce the germline difference seen at one junction end. The chain combines TRBV29-1 with TRBJ1-1; no clear D gene. Germline V gives CDR1 SQVTM, CDR2 ANQGSEA. The CDR3 extends over 13 amino acids. The chain's CDR3 is CSVVGSLKTEAFF. Here the CDR3 DNA reads TGCAGCGTTGTCGGTTCTCTGAAGACTGAAGCTTTCTTT.

The chain links TRBV4-1 to TRBJ2-7; 10 nucleotides line up with TRBD2. Trimming at V came to 4 bases and at J to 0 bases, leaving 9 bases not matched to a gene. Germline values: CDR1 MGHRA, CDR2 YSYEKL. The CDR3 totals 17 residues. CDR3 in amino acids: CASSRTVAGGSSYEQYF. CDR3 coding DNA: TGCGCCAGCAGCCGAACCGTAGCGGGGGGTTCCTCCTACGAGCAGTACTTC.

The rearrangement joins TRBV19 to TRBJ2-4; TRBD2 might be the D (5 bases). V was clipped by 1 base and J by 5 bases, with 15 bases between them. Germline V gene sequence: CDR1 LNHDA, CDR2 SQIVND (reference sequence). The CDR3 is 16 amino acids. The CDR3 bases are TGTGCCAGTAGTATAGGGACCAAGACTAAGGAAAACATTCAGTACTTC. Translated: CASSIGTKTKENIQYF.

This clone was recorded a few times. The chain couples TRBV7-9 to TRBJ2-1, with 8 bases matching TRBD2. Germline CDR1 is SEHNR and CDR2 is FQNEAQ (reference sequence). The CDR3 runs 16 residues. The trim removed 5 bases at V and 0 bases at J, leaving 6 bases unmatched. The DNA of the CDR3 is TGTGCCAGCAGCCGATTAGCGGGGAGCTCCTACAATGAGCAGTTCTTC. This encodes CASSRLAGSSYNEQFF.

The rearrangement links TRBV30 to TRBJ1-1; TRBD1 might be the D (5 bases). The germline V gene encodes CDR1 GTSNPN and CDR2 SVGIG (reference sequence). Trimming left V 7 bases short and J 1 base short, with 13 bases between. The CDR3 consists of 13 residues. The CDR3: CASPRGGNTEAFF. The CDR3 nucleotides read TGTGCCTCCCCCCGGGGGGGGAACACTGAAGCTTTCTTT.

The gene calls are TRBV7-9 and TRBJ1-1; D not resolved. The V end was cut by 8 bases, the J end by 2 bases, with 3 bases between. The CDR3 extends over 10 amino acids. The V gene's germline CDR1 is SEHNR and CDR2 FQNEAQ (reference sequence). The CDR3 spells CASGNTEAFF. Written as DNA, the CDR3 is TGTGCCAGCGGAAACACTGAAGCTTTCTTT.

The V and J genes are TRBV30 and TRBJ2-5; TRBD2 matches 7 bases. Germline CDR1 is GTSNPN and CDR2 is SVGIG (reference sequence). With 4 bases clipped from V and 2 bases from J, the junction kept 4 bases outside the gene matches. The CDR3 totals 13 residues. As DNA, the CDR3 is TGTGCCTGGACTAGCGGCGGGCAAGAGACCCAGTACTTC. Its translation is CAWTSGGQETQYF. Combining the CDR3 with reference TRBV30 and TRBJ2-5 gives the whole variable domain SQTIHQWPATLVQPVGSPLSLECTVEGTSNPNLYWYRQAAGRGLQLLFYSVGIGQISSEVPQNLSASRPQDRQFILSSKKLLLSDSGFYLCAWTSGGQETQYFGPGTRLLVL.

V and J are TRBV6-4 and TRBJ2-2, with TRBD1 as a possible D gene (6 bases). Trimming took 8 bases from V and 1 from J, leaving 14 bases between them. This CDR3 has 15 residues. The germline gives CDR1 MRHNA, CDR2 SNTAGT. DNA for the CDR3: TGTGCCAGCTCACCACTGACAGGGAACACCGGGGAGCTGTTTTTT. Its translation: CASSPLTGNTGELFF.

This clone was picked up many times. CDR3 in DNA: TGTGCCAGCAGCCCGACGACAGGGAGCTACGAGCAGTACTTC. Its protein is CASSPTTGSYEQYF. The V gene is TRBV2, the J gene TRBJ2-7; 7 positions match TRBD1. J lost 3 bases, V lost 6 bases, and 8 bases had no gene match. The CDR3 contains 14 residues. Germline-derived CDR1 and CDR2 are SNHLY and FYNNEI.

This clone turned up a few times. The V call is TRBV5-1, the J call TRBJ2-7; D call uncertain. The CDR3 consists of 15 residues. Germline CDR1 and CDR2: SGHRS and YFSETQ. Trimming took 0 bases from V and 0 from J, leaving 10 bases between them. The CDR3 DNA follows: TGCGCCAGCAGCTTGGCGGCAGAAAGCTCCTACGAGCAGTACTTC. Translating gives CASSLAAESSYEQYF.

The rearrangement links TRBV28 to TRBJ2-3; D not certain. The CDR3 contains 15 residues. V was pared by 2 bases and J by 2 bases, with 11 bases between. In germline, CDR1 is MDHEN, CDR2 SYDVKM. The CDR3 loop is CASSLGYGFTDTQYF. CDR3 bases: TGTGCCAGCAGTTTAGGGTACGGGTTCACAGATACGCAGTATTTT.

This clone was seen more than once but under ten times. The chain has TRBV2 and TRBJ2-1, with D tentatively TRBD2 (5 bases). Germline CDR1 and CDR2: SNHLY and FYNNEI. The CDR3 totals 18 residues. Trimming took off 1 base at V and 3 bases at J, with 19 bases between the two ends. In DNA form, the CDR3 reads TGTGCCAGCAGTGAAGTCGGCAAAGGAGGAACTCTCTACAATGAGCAGTTCTTC. Its translation: CASSEVGKGGTLYNEQFF.